This TCR beta chain is drawn from a study of tumor and adjacent non-tumor tissue in lung cancer (dated by TCRdb to 2017 to 2018). Turning to the overall study: Patients with adenocarcinoma (12), squamous cell carcinoma (2) and small cell lung cancer (1) were included in the cohort. The study compared bulk TCRbeta repertoires between lung tumor tissue and matched distant non-tumor lung tissue from some 14 lung cancer patients. Sequencing produced some 130,000,000 productive TCRbeta reads in total, an average of approximately 4.5 million reads per sample. For each patient, one tumor sample and one normal lung sample were taken, giving thirty paired specimens that underwent TCRbeta CDR3 sequencing. Ages among the approximately 15 patients ranged from about 31 to 85 years, there were around ten men and 5 women, and disease was at TNM stage I to III. Overall results and qualifications from the work: Significantly higher TCR diversity (inverse Simpson) was observed in tumor tissue than in normal lung tissue (approximately 400 vs 170, P = 0.0075, Mann-Whitney U test). The cohort had only about 14 patients, and the authors noted that larger samples and more detailed clinical data are needed. The top 100 clones accounted for a significantly larger cumulative portion of the repertoire in normal lung than in tumor tissue. Because peripheral blood was not sequenced, the blood TCRbeta repertoires of the lung cancer patients in the study went unexamined. TCR diversity was significantly higher in younger patients, and higher tumor TCR diversity was associated with shorter overall and disease-free survival. The methods do not name the sequencing platform or mention unique molecular identifiers.

RNA was isolated from bulk unsorted tissue, and RNA quality was assessed with a NanoDrop ND-1000 and an Agilent 2100. Donors were newly diagnosed lung cancer patients admitted for thoracic surgery in China between August and November 2014, without prior chemotherapy. Anyone who had undergone radiotherapy or chemotherapy before, or who had another cancer at the same time, was left out of the study. Pieces of surgical tissue measuring about 1-2.3 cm3 were kept in RNAlater solution and held at -80 degrees C until needed. The method behind the library was multiplex PCR. The sequencer was an Illumina HiSeq 2500. TCRbeta libraries were constructed through three rounds of nested PCR with primers (Table S4) according to protocols modified from ARM-PCR. Before sequencing, PCR products of 200-500 bp were excised from the gel and purified with the QIAquick gel extraction kit. Per the authors' processing: Trimmomatic was used to clean the reads, FLASH was used to merge the reads into complete CDR3 sequences, and MiTCR was used to assign the reads to V(D)J germline segments. Clonal diversity was computed as the inverse Simpson's index with VDJtools. Productive reads were defined as in-frame sequences without a premature stop codon. TCRdb cleaned the public reads at Q25 with fastp, built clones with MiXCR and kept in-frame beta chains. Entries that share a CDR3 protein sequence are merged under the most common genes and DNA. TCRdb's processing, not the authors', yielded these V and J calls. This sample holds 90,000 or so distinct CDR3 sequences; 61% were observed only once. The top ten clonotypes cover approximately 15% of the sample.

This clonotype has ten or more counts. Its antigen is unknown. No clone much larger than this one lies a single base away; base qualities are absent. The germline V gene gives CDR1 as SQVTM and CDR2 as ANQGSEA. Ends trimmed: V by 4 bases, J by 3 bases; bases unmatched to a gene: 1. From its cysteine to its phenylalanine, the CDR3 spans 12 amino acids. Solely the CDR3 DNA is kept, with 36 bases framed from the first base. Source material: lung tumor tissue. This clonotype was sampled from a man aged 65 to 79 with non-small cell lung cancer. The receptor chain draws on TRBV29-1 and TRBJ2-7; the central 9 bases match TRBD1. The nucleotides read TGCAGCGTTGTGGGACAGGGCTACGAGCAGTACTTC. This yields the protein CSVVGQGYEQYF.